This T cell receptor beta chain was captured by sequencing in a study of blood T cell repertoires in COVID-19. Study at large: Acute and convalescent COVID-19 samples came from the United States, Italy and Spain. The cDNA or gDNA used as material had been derived from T cells, B-cell-depleted T cells, or PBMCs.

The length of the CDR3 is 15 residues. V lost 1 base, J lost 0 bases, and 9 bases lay in between. In germline, CDR1 is SGHVS, CDR2 FQNEAQ. Per the original methods: Cell counts per sample came from amplifying reference gene primers. Using immunoSEQ multiplex PCR, the repertoire was profiled, and TCRdb retains in-frame clones only, with some absent. The D gene and trimming were derived from the DNA, and the V and J assignments and clone size from that table. The sample yields 200,000 to 250,000 clones, roughly 80% seen once. The specimen sequenced was peripheral blood. The V gene is TRBV7-8, the J gene TRBJ1-1; D gene ambiguous. The source of this sequence is a woman over 75 with active or convalescent COVID-19. CDR3 bases: TGTGCCAGCAGCTTAGGGGCCAACTTGAACACTGAAGCTTTCTTT. Translated, it gives CASSLGANLNTEAFF.